Here is one TCR beta chain with its context. The antigen it binds to is not known. Per-base qualities were not stored, and no clone one base away is much larger. A second Seattle source provided samples from volunteer blood donors who had recovered from COVID-19. Whole blood was collected in K2EDTA tubes by collaborating institutions according to the institutions' own protocols. For TCRbeta analysis, collaborator samples were shipped as frozen whole blood, as isolated PBMCs, or as DNA extracted from either sample type. This record belongs to a study of blood T cell repertoires in COVID-19 (dated by TCRdb to about 2020). Notes on the research overall: Samples from collaborators originated in the United States, Italy and Spain and spanned both the acute and convalescent phases of COVID-19. Samples were obtained from the ongoing ImmuneRACE study (first 160 participants) and from over a thousand subjects provided by 6 global collaborators. Subjects who had been exposed to COVID-19, were actively infected with it, or had recovered from it provided the deeply sampled blood TCRbeta repertoires that made up the dataset. HLA class I and class II types, where available, came from metadata supplied by the sample provider rather than from assay-based typing. The prospective study material was composed of cDNA or gDNA derived from T cells, B-cell-depleted T cells, or PBMCs. A de-identified subject ID, COVID-19 status, age in years and sex were almost always included in the sample metadata. A freely available public database, intended as a resource for researchers studying the immune response to SARS-CoV-2, is where the repertoires were released. On the study overall, not on this receptor specifically: The quantity of clinical and demographic metadata differed by source and by participant and was supplied without curation.

TCRbeta CDR3 regions were amplified from genomic DNA by means of the immunoSEQ Assay, a bias-controlled multiplex PCR. Concerning the study's data processing: The number of nucleated cells in each sample was estimated from the amplification of reference gene primers within the assay. To quantify the absolute abundance of each unique TCRbeta CDR3 rearrangement, sequence reads were collapsed and filtered. For each sample, productive Simpson clonality was calculated as the square root of Simpson's diversity index across productive rearrangements. TCRdb stores this immuneACCESS table with in-frame sequences only. Part of the clones is absent; in the studies checked, under half of the shortfall reflects unresolved V genes, and no reason is known for the rest. V and J calls and clone size are copied from that table; D and trimming were computed from the DNA. This sample is represented by nearly 350,000 clones; more than 75% of them were singletons. In total, the top ten clones hold roughly 3.3% of the sample.

The CDR3 measures 13 amino acids from cysteine to phenylalanine. The kept DNA is CDR3 alone, 39 bases in frame from the first base. CDR1 and CDR2, per the germline V gene, are ENHRY and SYGVKD. The trim is 10 bases for V and 4 bases for J, with a gap of 14 bases between the germline ends. This receptor was identified in a woman aged 18-29 years who had recovered from COVID-19. The chain was built from TRBV10-3 and TRBJ2-1; tentative D gene TRBD1, with 5 bases matching. What was sequenced was peripheral blood. The bases read TGTGCCAAAACCGGACACCCTTACAATGAGCAGTTCTTC. This yields the protein CAKTGHPYNEQFF.